Below, 27 T cell receptor beta chains from the same sample are listed, as sequenced in a study of cytomegalovirus exposure and HLA in healthy donors. Amplification used 60 Vbeta primers and 13 Jbeta primers. Here immunoSEQ multiplex PCR was the method, and the copy in TCRdb shows in-frame clones only, minus some. The repertoire holds about 120,000 clones, with roughly 70% as singletons. The specimen sequenced was PBMCs. The receptors were gathered from a woman between 45 and 60 years old in good health and CMV-seropositive.

This clone was observed a handful of times. The gene calls are TRBV2 and TRBJ1-4, with D possibly TRBD1 on 6 matching bases. The CDR3 sequence is 11 residues long. Trimming removed 7 bases at V and 13 bases at J, with 13 bases between. Germline V lookup: CDR1 SNHLY, CDR2 FYNNEI. The CDR3 here is CASNHGGALFF. The CDR3 DNA follows: TGTGCCAGCAACCACGGGGGGGCACTGTTTTTT.

The chain carries TRBV11-2 and TRBJ1-5, with 7 bases identical to TRBD1. Germline V CDR1 and CDR2: SGHAT, FQNNGV. V lost 5 bases and J lost 7; bases outside the gene matches: 11. The length of the CDR3 is 15 residues. CDR3 protein: CASSLNRGVGQPQHF. DNA for the CDR3: TGTGCCAGCAGCCTGAACAGGGGAGTGGGACAGCCCCAGCATTTT.

This clone was detected only once. V is TRBV6-1 and J is TRBJ2-5, with D unclear. This CDR3 has 14 amino acids. Trimming shortened V by 0 bases and J by 5 bases, and 10 bases separated the two germline ends. Germline V gene lookup returns CDR1 MNHNS and CDR2 SASEGT. The CDR3 DNA reads as TGTGCCAGCAGTGAAGCGAGAACGGAGGAGACCCAGTACTTC. It translates to CASSEARTEETQYF.

The chain links TRBV14 to TRBJ2-5, with D unclear. The germline V gene has CDR1 SGHDN and CDR2 FVKESK. There are 12 residues in the CDR3. Deletions cut 1 base from V and 5 bases from J, with 5 bases between. The CDR3 DNA reads TGTGCCAGCAGCCAAGTCCGGGAGACCCAGTACTTC. Translation: CASSQVRETQYF.

The chain links TRBV28 to TRBJ2-5; 9 bases agree with TRBD1. CDR1 and CDR2 (germline): MDHEN, SYDVKM. The junction had 6 bases not matched to a gene; V was cut back by 5 bases and J by 5 bases. CDR3 length equals 14 residues. The CDR3 DNA follows: TGTGCCAGCAGTCCCGGGACAGGGCGGGAGACCCAGTACTTC. Protein product: CASSPGTGRETQYF.

The CDR3 DNA reads as TGTGCCAGCAGTTTGGGTGTGGGGGGCTACAATGAGCAGTTCTTC. Amino acids: CASSLGVGGYNEQFF. The V and J genes are TRBV27 and TRBJ2-1; D is possibly TRBD2 (6 bases). CDR3 length: 15 residues. V was pared by 3 bases and J by 3 bases, with 12 bases between. Germline V gene sequence: CDR1 MNHEY, CDR2 SMNVEV (reference sequence).

This sequence joins TRBV6-5 and TRBJ2-5; TRBD1 is a possible D gene (6 bases). V shed 6 bases and J shed 5 bases, with 19 bases lying between them. From germline, CDR1 is MNHEY and CDR2 SVGAGI. The CDR3 spans 15 residues. CDR3 loop: CASRVTRGSGETQYF. CDR3 coding DNA: TGTGCCAGCAGGGTAACGAGGGGGTCCGGTGAGACCCAGTACTTC.

The sample holds one count of this clone. This sequence joins TRBV5-1 and TRBJ2-6; a weak D match, TRBD1 (7 bases). The CDR3 consists of 19 residues. V lost 0 bases and J 1 base, leaving 17 bases between the germline ends. Looked up from germline, CDR1 is SGHRS and CDR2 is YFSETQ. The CDR3 is CASSLGTVRGRSGANVLTF. Written as DNA, the CDR3 is TGCGCCAGCAGCTTGGGGACCGTCAGGGGGAGGTCTGGGGCCAACGTCCTGACTTTC.

The chain couples TRBV9 to TRBJ2-1; 8 positions agree with TRBD2. The V segment lost 0 bases and the J segment 8 bases; nucleotides outside the gene matches: 10. Germline V gene lookup returns CDR1 SGDLS and CDR2 YYNGEE. The CDR3 spans 16 residues. Here the CDR3 reads CASSVAPGLGADEQFF. CDR3 DNA sequence: TGTGCCAGCAGCGTAGCCCCGGGACTAGGAGCGGATGAGCAGTTCTTC.

The rearrangement uses TRBV29-1 and TRBJ2-1; D gene unclear. V lost 1 base, J lost 0 bases, and 10 bases lay in between. Germline V gene sequence: CDR1 SQVTM, CDR2 ANQGSEA. The length of the CDR3 is 15 residues. CDR3: CSVEAPSGSYNEQFF. For the CDR3, the DNA is TGCAGCGTTGAAGCACCCTCAGGCTCCTACAATGAGCAGTTCTTC.

V gene TRBV30 combines with J gene TRBJ1-2, with 11 bases matching TRBD1. The CDR3 is 13 amino acids. CDR1 and CDR2 from the germline V gene are GTSNPN and SVGIG (reference sequence). Trimming took 1 base from V and 10 from J; bases not matched to a gene: 5. CDR3 region: CAWSEGDRGYYTF. The CDR3 nucleotides are TGTGCCTGGAGTGAGGGGGACAGGGGGTACTACACCTTC.

The CDR3 is CASSPLTSPTTDTQYF. The CDR3 nucleotides read TGTGCCAGCAGCCCCCTGACTAGCCCTACCACAGATACGCAGTATTTT. The chain carries TRBV16 and TRBJ2-3; 7 bases fit TRBD2. Germline-derived CDR1 and CDR2 are KGHSY and FQNENV. The CDR3 runs to 16 residues. Unmatched junction bases numbered 9, after V lost 4 bases and J lost 2 bases.

V is TRBV7-3 and J is TRBJ2-1; TRBD2 matches 8 bases. V dropped 5 bases and J dropped 0; count of bases not matched to a gene: 6. Germline loops: CDR1 SGHTA, CDR2 FQGTGA. CDR3 size: 16 residues. The CDR3 loop is CASSPRLASSYNEQFF. In DNA, the CDR3 is TGTGCCAGCAGCCCCCGACTAGCGAGCTCCTACAATGAGCAGTTCTTC. Full variable domain (remainder filled in from reference TRBV7-3 and TRBJ2-1): GAGVSQTPSNKVTEKGKYVELRCDPISGHTALYWYRQSLGQGPEFLIYFQGTGAADDSGLPNDRFFAVRPEGSVSTLKIQRTERGDSAVYLCASSPRLASSYNEQFFGPGTRLTVL.

This chain links TRBV18 with TRBJ2-7, with D hard to call. The V gene's germline CDR1 is KGHSH and CDR2 LQKENI. The length of the CDR3 is 14 residues. Trimming stripped 1 base from V and 1 base from J, with 8 bases between. CDR3 amino acids: CASSPRSASYEQYF. The CDR3 coding sequence is TGTGCCAGCTCACCACGCTCCGCGTCCTACGAGCAGTACTTC.

The gene calls are TRBV5-1 and TRBJ2-5; possibly TRBD1 for D (5 bases). The CDR3 is 14 amino acids. CDR1 is SGHRS, CDR2 YFSETQ, per germline. V was shortened by 2 bases and J by 3 bases, with 11 bases between the two germline ends. The CDR3 DNA sequence: TGCGCCAGCAGCTTTTTACAGGAAGAAGAGACCCAGTACTTC. Protein product: CASSFLQEEETQYF.

J is TRBJ1-6 and V is TRBV2; possible D gene TRBD1, 5 bases. Germline CDR1 SNHLY, CDR2 FYNNEI. This CDR3 spans 14 amino acids. The V gene lost 2 bases and the J gene lost 9 bases, with 11 bases spanning the gap. In nucleotides, the CDR3 is TGTGCCAGCAGTGAACAGGGCTCTGGTTCACCCCTCCACTTT. Translation gives CASSEQGSGSPLHF.

This chain connects TRBV18 to TRBJ1-3, with 7 bases that match TRBD1. Germline-derived CDR1 and CDR2 are KGHSH and LQKENI. There are 15 residues in the CDR3. V was pared by 2 bases and J by 1 base, with 2 bases of the junction left unmatched. As DNA, the CDR3 is TGTGCCAGCTCACCAGTGGACAGGTCTGGAAACACCATATATTTT. It yields the protein CASSPVDRSGNTIYF.

The V call is TRBV27, the J call TRBJ2-1; 12 bases fit TRBD2. Germline CDR1 and CDR2: MNHEY and SMNVEV (reference sequence). V was clipped by 4 bases and J by 7 bases; unmatched bases: 5. CDR3 size: 15 residues. The CDR3 reads CASSSGLAGTNEQFF. The CDR3 bases are TGTGCCAGCAGTTCGGGACTAGCGGGTACGAATGAGCAGTTCTTC.

This sequence joins TRBV28 and TRBJ2-7; 9 positions agree with TRBD2. The germline CDR1 and CDR2 sequences are MDHEN and SYDVKM. V was clipped by 5 bases and J by 2 bases; unmatched bases: 4. The CDR3 spans 14 residues. The CDR3: CASSELAGAYEQYF. The CDR3 bases are TGTGCCAGCAGTGAGTTAGCGGGAGCCTACGAGCAGTACTTC.

The V and J genes are TRBV6-5 and TRBJ2-1; TRBD2 agrees at 11 bases. The germline V gene encodes CDR1 MNHEY and CDR2 SVGAGI. V trimming: 6 bases; J trimming: 5 bases; junction bases outside the gene matches: 6. CDR3 length: 15 residues. The DNA for the CDR3 is TGTGCCAGCAGACTCTTGGGACTAGCGGACAATGAGCAGTTCTTC. This sequence encodes CASRLLGLADNEQFF.

This clone was recorded only once. This chain uses TRBV19 with TRBJ2-2, with unresolved D. Germline V lookup: CDR1 LNHDA, CDR2 SQIVND (reference sequence). Trimming stripped 3 bases from V and 1 base from J, with 6 bases between. CDR3 length equals 14 residues. The CDR3 DNA is TGTGCCAGTAGTATGGTCGGGAACACCGGGGAGCTGTTTTTT. Amino acid sequence: CASSMVGNTGELFF. The complete variable domain, with remaining parts taken from reference TRBV19 and TRBJ2-2, reads DGGITQSPKYLFRKEGQNVTLSCEQNLNHDAMYWYRQDPGQGLRLIYYSQIVNDFQKGDIAEGYSVSREKKESFPLTVTSAQKNPTAFYLCASSMVGNTGELFFGEGSRLTVL.

The CDR3, as DNA: TGCGCCAGCAGCTTGATCAAAGCGTCCGAGCAGTTCTTC. The encoded protein is CASSLIKASEQFF. The V call is TRBV5-1, the J call TRBJ2-1; D is undetermined. The V gene lost 1 base and the J gene lost 10 bases, with 12 bases spanning the gap. In germline, CDR1 is SGHRS, CDR2 YFSETQ. This CDR3 is built from 13 residues.

The chain carries TRBV6-1 and TRBJ1-5, with D possibly matching TRBD1 (6 bases). From germline, CDR1 is MNHNS and CDR2 SASEGT. V shed 6 bases and J shed 4 bases, with 16 bases lying between them. The CDR3 totals 15 residues. CDR3 sequence: CASSENRAGNQPQHF. CDR3 nucleotides: TGTGCCAGCAGCGAGAACAGGGCCGGGAATCAGCCCCAGCATTTT.

The sample holds one count of this clone. V is TRBV18 and J is TRBJ2-7; 8 nucleotides line up with TRBD1. Germline V CDR1 and CDR2: KGHSH, LQKENI. This CDR3 has 16 residues. Germline trimming cut 3 bases from V and 5 bases from J; bases unmatched to any gene: 12. The DNA for the CDR3 is TGTGCCAGCTCACCGTGGGTGTCTGGACAGGGCCACGAGCAGTACTTC. This codes for CASSPWVSGQGHEQYF. Full variable domain (missing parts from reference TRBV18 and TRBJ2-7): NAGVMQNPRHLVRRRGQEARLRCSPMKGHSHVYWYRQLPEEGLKFMVYLQKENIIDESGMPKERFSAEFPKEGPSILRIQQVVRGDSAAYFCASSPWVSGQGHEQYFGPGTRLTVT.

The table lists this clone with a count of one. V gene TRBV7-6 combines with J gene TRBJ1-2; 7 bases fit TRBD1. Germline CDR1 reads SGHVS; CDR2 reads FNYEAQ. The junction had 8 bases not matched to a gene; V was cut back by 4 bases and J by 6 bases. There are 14 residues in the CDR3. CDR3 residues: CASSSMTGPDGYTF. CDR3 DNA: TGTGCCAGCAGCTCGATGACAGGGCCCGATGGCTACACCTTC.

The rearrangement joins TRBV18 to TRBJ1-5; a weak D match, TRBD1 (6 bases). The CDR3 contains 15 residues. Between the trimmed V and J ends, which lost 0 bases and 5 bases, there was a span of 11 bases. Germline V gene data show CDR1 as KGHSH and CDR2 as LQKENI. CDR3 bases: TGTGCCAGCTCACCACCAGGGGGTGGGGATCAGCCCCAGCATTTT. This translates into CASSPPGGGDQPQHF.

This clone was counted only a few times. V and J are TRBV10-3 and TRBJ1-2, with 10 bases matching TRBD1. The CDR3 has 13 residues. The trim removed 9 bases at V and 6 bases at J, leaving 7 bases unmatched. Germline V CDR1 and CDR2: ENHRY, SYGVKD. The CDR3 loop reads CAMAGTGDDGYTF. DNA of the CDR3: TGTGCCATGGCCGGGACAGGGGACGATGGCTACACCTTC.